A single sample is the source of the 27 T cell receptor beta chains below, sequenced in a study of T-cell reconstitution after alpha-beta-depleted transplantation in children. The authors prepared the TCRbeta library with unique molecular identifiers. TCRdb re-called the PCR reads through MiXCR, storing one row per CDR3 protein. The data show roughly 180,000 distinct CDR3 sequences, with 11% seen just once and roughly an eighth held by the top ten. The sample here was PBMCs, taken before TCRalphabeta/CD19-depleted stem cell transplant. These TCRs come from a boy between 2 and 10 years old with acute myeloid leukemia, due to receive a stem cell transplant.

This clonotype was observed at least ten times. A read error may produce the germline difference seen at one junction end. The chain carries TRBV7-7 and TRBJ2-1, with D uncertain. Germline CDR1 and CDR2: SSHAT and FNYEAQ (reference sequence). This CDR3 comprises 13 residues. The chain's CDR3 is CASSQSNGNEQFF. For the CDR3, the DNA is TGTGCTAGCAGCCAATCCAACGGCAATGAGCAGTTCTTC.

This clonotype was observed at least ten times. This chain links TRBV12-3 or TRBV12-4 with TRBJ2-7; D might be TRBD2 (5 bases). V gave up 2 bases and J gave up 1 base, with 27 bases separating them. This CDR3 comprises 20 residues. The DNA of the CDR3 is TGTGCCAGCAGTTTAAACCCCCCGCCGTTGTGGGAGCAGGATTCCTACGAGCAGTACTTC. Protein product: CASSLNPPPLWEQDSYEQYF.

This clonotype was recorded at least ten times. The J gene is TRBJ2-3, the V gene TRBV3-1, with TRBD2 matching 8 bases. The CDR3 covers 17 residues. J gave up 4 bases and V 1 base, and 10 bases lay outside the gene matches. CDR1 is LGHDT, CDR2 YNNKEL, per germline (reference sequence). CDR3 bases: TGTGCCAGCAGCCAAGTACTAGCGGCCTGGAGTTCAGATACGCAGTATTTT. It encodes CASSQVLAAWSSDTQYF.

This clonotype was picked up many times. The J gene is TRBJ1-1, the V gene TRBV20-1, with D perhaps matching TRBD1 (5 bases). V shed 3 bases and J shed 1 base, with 9 bases lying between them. Per germline, CDR1 DFQATT and CDR2 SNEGSKA (reference sequence). This CDR3 region has 13 residues. CDR3 coding DNA: TGCAGTGCTAGGGACATTCGGAACACTGAAGCTTTCTTT. Translating it yields CSARDIRNTEAFF.

This clonotype was counted ten times or more. The DNA of the CDR3 is TGCAGCGTTGAGTTGACAGGCGACTATGGCTACACCTTC. Translation: CSVELTGDYGYTF. This chain uses TRBV29-1 with TRBJ1-2; tentatively, D is TRBD1 (6 bases). V dropped 3 bases and J dropped 3 bases, with 11 bases sitting between them. This CDR3 comprises 13 residues. Germline V gives CDR1 SQVTM, CDR2 ANQGSEA.

This clonotype was detected many times. The J gene is TRBJ2-7, the V gene TRBV27; TRBD2 matches at 7 bases. Germline-derived CDR1 and CDR2 are MNHEY and SMNVEV (reference sequence). CDR3 length: 13 residues. The trim removed 3 bases at V and 6 bases at J, leaving 5 bases unmatched. CDR3 DNA sequence: TGTGCCAGCAGTTTTGGGAGGGAGATCGAGCAGTACTTC. Translated, it gives CASSFGREIEQYF.

This clonotype was found many times. This chain links TRBV12-3 or TRBV12-4 with TRBJ1-1; 7 nucleotides line up with TRBD1. The CDR3 extends over 14 amino acids. J gave up 6 bases and V 6 bases, and 10 bases lay outside the gene matches. The CDR3 DNA is TGTGCCAGCAGGCCAGGGGGACTTTTCCCTGAAGCTTTCTTT. This translates into CASRPGGLFPEAFF.

This clonotype was counted ten times or more. This chain links TRBV5-1 with TRBJ2-1; 10 nucleotides line up with TRBD1. This CDR3 is built from 16 residues. Trimming took 4 bases from V and 4 from J; bases not matched to a gene: 8. Germline V gives CDR1 SGHRS, CDR2 YFSETQ. This CDR3 is CASSTQTGGPYNEQFF. DNA of the CDR3: TGCGCCAGCAGCACACAGACAGGGGGCCCATACAATGAGCAGTTCTTC.

There are many counts of this clonotype. CDR3 DNA: TGCGCCAGCAGCTTTCCCGGGACAGGGGGTTACGAGCAGTACGTC. This translates into CASSFPGTGGYEQYV. The rearrangement uses TRBV5-1 and TRBJ2-7; 11 bases are a match to TRBD1. CDR1 SGHRS and CDR2 YFSETQ come from the germline V gene. The V and J ends lost 2 bases and 4 bases, in that order; junction bases with no gene match: 5. This CDR3 region has 15 residues.

This clonotype was observed a single time. The genes are TRBV7-2 and TRBJ2-5; D perhaps matches TRBD2 (6 bases). Trimming took off 9 bases at V and 0 bases at J, with 14 bases between the two ends. The CDR3 has 14 amino acids. Germline CDR1 reads SGHTA; CDR2 reads FQGNSA. CDR3 in amino acids: CASTLGLHQETQYF. The CDR3 nucleotides are TGTGCCAGTACCCTGGGACTCCACCAAGAGACCCAGTACTTC.

The table lists this clonotype with many counts. V and J are TRBV29-1 and TRBJ1-1, with TRBD1 matching 7 bases. The V and J ends lost 8 bases and 5 bases, in that order; junction bases with no gene match: 20. The CDR3 contains 16 residues. CDR1 SQVTM and CDR2 ANQGSEA come from the germline V gene. For the CDR3, the DNA is TGCAGCAACCTAGACAGGGATCATACTAGAGGGACTGAAGCTTTCTTT. It yields the protein CSNLDRDHTRGTEAFF.

This clonotype was counted at least ten times. The rearrangement links TRBV20-1 to TRBJ2-3, with D possibly matching TRBD2 (6 bases). Trimming left V 4 bases short and J 2 bases short, with 16 bases between. The CDR3 extends over 15 amino acids. Germline CDR1 reads DFQATT; CDR2 reads SNEGSKA (reference sequence). The CDR3 sequence: CSATPHRGYTDTQYF. The CDR3 nucleotides are TGCAGTGCTACCCCACACCGGGGGTACACAGATACGCAGTATTTT.

This clonotype was counted at least ten times. In nucleotides, the CDR3 is TGTGCCAGCAGTCCCAGCTTGGGGTTTGGTAATGAAAAACTGTTTTTT. Its translation: CASSPSLGFGNEKLFF. The chain recombines TRBV28 with TRBJ1-4, with no clear D. CDR3 length: 16 residues. CDR1 MDHEN and CDR2 SYDVKM come from the germline V gene. Trimming pared 5 bases from V and 4 bases from J, leaving 17 bases between.

This clonotype has at least ten counts. This chain links TRBV7-2 with TRBJ2-7; D possibly matches TRBD1 or TRBD2 (5 bases each). From germline, CDR1 is SGHTA and CDR2 FQGNSA. The V and J ends lost 5 bases and 1 base respectively, with 21 bases between them. The CDR3 is made up of 17 amino acids. DNA of the CDR3: TGTGCCAGCAGCCAACCTCGGACCGGGACGCCGTCCTACGAGCAGTACTTC. Encoded protein: CASSQPRTGTPSYEQYF.

This clonotype showed up many times. The V gene is TRBV28, the J gene TRBJ2-7; tentatively, D is TRBD1 or TRBD2 (7 bases each). Germline V CDR1 and CDR2: MDHEN, SYDVKM. Trimming took off 6 bases at V and 0 bases at J, with 18 bases between the two ends. This CDR3 region has 16 residues. The CDR3 DNA reads TGTGCCAGCAGATCTATCCAGGGGGGGGGCTCCTACGAGCAGTACTTC. Translation gives CASRSIQGGGSYEQYF.

This clonotype was seen ten or more times. The chain links TRBV27 to TRBJ1-6; D is unresolved. This CDR3 contains 16 residues. CDR1 and CDR2 (germline): MNHEY, SMNVEV (reference sequence). V dropped 1 base and J dropped 10 bases, with 17 bases sitting between them. The CDR3 region has the DNA TGTGCCAGCAGTTTATGGGCCTTTGGAGGGAACTCACCCCTCCACTTT. Its translation: CASSLWAFGGNSPLHF.

This clonotype was seen ten or more times. J is TRBJ2-7 and V is TRBV12-3 or TRBV12-4; D possibly corresponds to TRBD1 (7 bases). CDR3 size: 12 residues. Trimming pared 7 bases from V and 3 bases from J, leaving 10 bases between. The CDR3 protein is CASTRDSYEQYF. For the CDR3, the DNA is TGTGCCAGCACGCGGGACAGCTACGAGCAGTACTTC.

This clonotype was seen repeatedly, ten times or more. V is TRBV7-9 and J is TRBJ1-4; possible D gene TRBD1, 5 bases. Germline V gene lookup returns CDR1 SEHNR and CDR2 FQNEAQ (reference sequence). CDR3 size: 15 residues. Between the trimmed V and J ends, which lost 5 bases and 4 bases, there was a span of 14 bases. CDR3 nucleotides: TGTGCCAGCAGCGGCAGGGCTTCGGGTAATGAAAAACTGTTTTTT. It translates to CASSGRASGNEKLFF. Based on the CDR3 plus reference TRBV7-9 and TRBJ1-4, the full variable domain is DTGVSQNPRHKITKRGQNVTFRCDPISEHNRLYWYRQTLGQGPEFLTYFQNEAQLEKSRLLSDRFSAERPKGSFSTLEIQRTEQGDSAMYLCASSGRASGNEKLFFGSGTQLSVL.

This clonotype came up many times. The junction does not match germline at one end; this may be a read error. The chain links TRBV6-5 to TRBJ2-5; D unclear. CDR1 and CDR2 from the germline V gene are MNHEY and SVGAGI. The CDR3 length is 12 residues. Here the CDR3 reads CVSSPGQETQYF. CDR3 in DNA: TGTGTCAGCAGCCCGGGTCAAGAGACCCAGTACTTC.

This clonotype was recorded at least ten times. This chain links TRBV5-1 with TRBJ2-3; 8 bases line up with TRBD2. Germline lookup yields CDR1 SGHRS and CDR2 YFSETQ. There are 16 residues in the CDR3. J was trimmed by 0 bases and V by 0 bases; bases with no gene match: 3. The CDR3: CASSLGLASSTDTQYF. Written as DNA, the CDR3 is TGCGCCAGCAGCTTGGGACTAGCGTCCAGCACAGATACGCAGTATTTT. Full variable domain (outside the CDR3, taken from reference TRBV5-1 and TRBJ2-3): KAGVTQTPRYLIKTRGQQVTLSCSPISGHRSVSWYQQTPGQGLQFLFEYFSETQRNKGNFPGRFSGRQFSNSRSEMNVSTLELGDSALYLCASSLGLASSTDTQYFGPGTRLTVL.

The table lists this clonotype with many counts. The chain links TRBV12-3 or TRBV12-4 to TRBJ1-1, with D maybe TRBD1 (5 bases). Trimming stripped 5 bases from V and 3 bases from J, with 13 bases between. This CDR3 has 14 residues. The CDR3 DNA sequence: TGTGCCAGCAGTACCAGAGACAGAGACACTGAAGCTTTCTTT. It yields the protein CASSTRDRDTEAFF.

This clonotype was seen repeatedly, ten times or more. CDR3 sequence reads: CASSQKTSGISQNEQFF. The CDR3 DNA is TGCGCCAGCAGCCAAAAAACATCCGGGATCAGTCAAAATGAGCAGTTCTTC. This chain links TRBV4-1 with TRBJ2-1; tentatively, D is TRBD2 (5 bases). Per the germline V gene, CDR1 is MGHRA and CDR2 is YSYEKL. The CDR3 loop spans 17 amino acids. The V end was cut by 2 bases, the J end by 7 bases, with 21 bases between.

The sample holds many counts of this clonotype. This chain's CDR3 is CASSLGAIGDMGLLWPKNIQYF. DNA of the CDR3: TGCGCCAGCAGCTTGGGTGCGATCGGGGACATGGGGCTCCTTTGGCCCAAAAACATTCAGTACTTC. This chain connects TRBV5-1 to TRBJ2-4; weak D call: TRBD1 (6 bases). There are 22 residues in the CDR3. V was cut by 0 bases and J by 2 bases, with 30 bases left in between. In germline, CDR1 is SGHRS, CDR2 YFSETQ.

This clonotype came up many times. The chain joins TRBV3-1 to TRBJ2-7, with 14 bases lining up with TRBD2. V was pared by 4 bases and J by 2 bases, with 4 bases of the junction left unmatched. In germline, CDR1 is LGHDT, CDR2 YNNKEL (reference sequence). The CDR3 has 16 amino acids. The DNA for the CDR3 is TGTGCCAGCAGCCGTCTGACTAGCGGGAGGGCCTACGAGCAGTACTTC. Translating gives CASSRLTSGRAYEQYF.

This clonotype occurred many times. The chain combines TRBV20-1 with TRBJ2-7; 8 positions agree with TRBD1. J gave up 0 bases and V 3 bases, and 10 bases lay outside the gene matches. The CDR3 covers 16 residues. Germline-derived CDR1 and CDR2 are DFQATT and SNEGSKA (reference sequence). CDR3 sequence: CSARGRGLRSSYEQYF. In DNA, the CDR3 is TGCAGTGCTAGGGGCAGGGGGCTTAGGAGCTCCTACGAGCAGTACTTC.

The sample holds a few counts of this clonotype. The rearrangement joins TRBV7-8 to TRBJ2-3; TRBD2 might be the D (7 bases). Trimming removed 7 bases from V and 7 bases from J, with 18 bases in between. This CDR3 spans 14 amino acids. Germline V lookup: CDR1 SGHVS, CDR2 FQNEAQ. DNA for the CDR3: TGTGCCAGCACGCGCGGGGGCGGGCAAAATACGCAGTATTTT. Protein product: CASTRGGGQNTQYF.

By sample share, this clonotype is medium-sized (0.01 to 0.1%). CDR3: CASSYSTTGDGYTF. The CDR3 nucleotides are TGTGCCAGCAGTTACTCGACTACAGGAGATGGCTACACCTTC. This chain connects TRBV6-5 to TRBJ1-2; D is possibly TRBD1 (5 bases). CDR1 MNHEY and CDR2 SVGAGI come from the germline V gene. The V end was cut by 0 bases, the J end by 6 bases, with 11 bases between. This CDR3 comprises 14 residues.